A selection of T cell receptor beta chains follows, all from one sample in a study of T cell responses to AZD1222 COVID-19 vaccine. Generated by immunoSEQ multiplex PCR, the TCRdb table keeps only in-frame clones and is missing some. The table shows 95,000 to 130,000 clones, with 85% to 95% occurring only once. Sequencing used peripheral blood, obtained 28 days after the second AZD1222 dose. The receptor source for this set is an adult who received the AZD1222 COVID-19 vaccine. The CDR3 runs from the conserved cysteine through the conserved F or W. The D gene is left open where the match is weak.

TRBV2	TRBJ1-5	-	CASSEAGGSTQPQHF
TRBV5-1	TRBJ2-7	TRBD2	CASSARREGPGYEQYF
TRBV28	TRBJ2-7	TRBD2	CASSLLAPSRLAGVEQYF
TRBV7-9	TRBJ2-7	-	CASSFATYEQYF
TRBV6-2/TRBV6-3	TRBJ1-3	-	CASSSIPRRKSGNTIYF
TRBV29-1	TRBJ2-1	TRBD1	CSIRQGDEQFF
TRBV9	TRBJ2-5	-	CASSVVAGETQYF
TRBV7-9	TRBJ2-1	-	CASSLDRFYNEQFF
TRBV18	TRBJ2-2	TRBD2	CASSILAENTGELFF
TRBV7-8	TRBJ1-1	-	CASRFRRENTEAFF
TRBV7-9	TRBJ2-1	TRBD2	CASSSPRTSVDEQFF
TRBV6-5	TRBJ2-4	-	CASSYAGGRKNIQYF